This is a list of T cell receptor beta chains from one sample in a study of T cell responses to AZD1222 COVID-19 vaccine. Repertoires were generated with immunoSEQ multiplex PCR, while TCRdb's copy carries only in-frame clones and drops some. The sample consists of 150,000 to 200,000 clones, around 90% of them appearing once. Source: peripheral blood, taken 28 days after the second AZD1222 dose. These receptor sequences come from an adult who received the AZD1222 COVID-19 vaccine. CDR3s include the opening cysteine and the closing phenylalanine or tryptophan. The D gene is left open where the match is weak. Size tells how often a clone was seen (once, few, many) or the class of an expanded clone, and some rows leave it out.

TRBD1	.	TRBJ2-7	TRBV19	TGTGCCAGTAGCAAAATCCGGGACAGGGGTTATACGTACGAGCAGTACTTC	CASSKIRDRGYTYEQYF
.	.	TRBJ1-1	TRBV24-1	TGTGCCACCAGCTTGGAAACCGGTAGGGCTTTCTTT	CATSLETGRAFF
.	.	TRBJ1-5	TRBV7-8	TGTGCCAGCAGCTTAGGGACGCAGTCAAATCAGCCCCAGCATTTT	CASSLGTQSNQPQHF
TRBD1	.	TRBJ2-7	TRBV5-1	TGCGCCAGCAGCTTGGACAGGGGCGGCCCTTACGAGCAGTACTTC	CASSLDRGGPYEQYF
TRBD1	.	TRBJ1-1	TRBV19	TGTGCCAGTAGTAACCGGCGGGACAGTAAGACTGAAGCTTTCTTT	CASSNRRDSKTEAFF
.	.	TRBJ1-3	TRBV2	TGTGCCAGCAGGGCCTCTATCACCATATATTTT	CASRASITIYF
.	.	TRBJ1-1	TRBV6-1	TGTGCCAGCAGTGATGTGGTAGGGAACACTGAAGCTTTCTTT	CASSDVVGNTEAFF
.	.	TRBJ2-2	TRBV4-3	TGCGCCAGCAGCCAAGGCTTAGGTCGGGATGCGGACGGGGAGCTGTTTTTT	CASSQGLGRDADGELFF
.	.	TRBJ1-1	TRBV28	TGTGCCAGCACCCCCGGAAGCATGAACACTGAAGCTTTCTTT	CASTPGSMNTEAFF
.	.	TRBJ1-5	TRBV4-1	TGCGCCAGCAGCCAAGATCCGGGACAAACCAATCAGCCCCAGCATTTT	CASSQDPGQTNQPQHF
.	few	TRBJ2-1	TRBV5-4	TGTGCCAGCAGCTCCCTAGCAGGGACCTACAATGAGCAGTTCTTC	CASSSLAGTYNEQFF
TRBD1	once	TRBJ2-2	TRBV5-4	TGTGCCAGCAGCTTGGCCCCGGGACAGGGGGCCGGGGAGCTGTTTTTT	CASSLAPGQGAGELFF
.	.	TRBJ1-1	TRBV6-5	TGTGCCAGCAGTTACACAGATATGAACACTGAAGCTTTCTTT	CASSYTDMNTEAFF
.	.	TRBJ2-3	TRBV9	TGTGCCAGCAGCGTCGGGCCCACAGATACGCAGTATTTT	CASSVGPTDTQYF
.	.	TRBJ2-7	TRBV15	TGTGCCACCAGCCCAGGTACGAGGTCCTACGAGCAGTACTTC	CATSPGTRSYEQYF
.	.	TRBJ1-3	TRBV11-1	TGTGCCAGCAGGGACAGTTCCTACTCTGGAAACACCATATATTTT	CASRDSSYSGNTIYF
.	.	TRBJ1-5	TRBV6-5	TGTGCCAGCAGGACCTCAGACAATCAGCCCCAGCATTTT	CASRTSDNQPQHF
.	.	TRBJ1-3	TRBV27	TGTGCCAGCAGTCCTGCGATGGTTGGAAACACCATATATTTT	CASSPAMVGNTIYF
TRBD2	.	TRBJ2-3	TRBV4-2	TGTGCCAGCAGCCAGGCCAGCCGTGGGCCTAGCGGGGGGGCAGATACGCAGTATTTT	CASSQASRGPSGGADTQYF
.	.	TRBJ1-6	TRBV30	TGTGCCTGGAGTGTTGGGCCAGGGCCTCATAATCCCCTCCACTTT	CAWSVGPGPHNPLHF
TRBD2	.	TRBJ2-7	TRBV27	TGTGCCAGCAGGGGACTAGCGGGAGGGCACACCTACGAGCAGTACTTC	CASRGLAGGHTYEQYF
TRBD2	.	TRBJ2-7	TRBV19	TGTGCCAGTAGTATGTTAGGACTAGCGGGAGGGGCGGCCTACGAGCAGTACTTC	CASSMLGLAGGAAYEQYF
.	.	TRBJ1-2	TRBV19	TGTGCCAGTATAAGATGGGCAGCCACTAACTATGGCTACACCTTC	CASIRWAATNYGYTF
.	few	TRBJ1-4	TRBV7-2	TGTGCCAGCAGCTTAAAGGGGGATGAAAAACTGTTTTTT	CASSLKGDEKLFF
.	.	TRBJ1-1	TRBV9	TGTGCCAGCAGCGTAGCTAGTCAGGGGACGACTGAAGCTTTCTTT	CASSVASQGTTEAFF
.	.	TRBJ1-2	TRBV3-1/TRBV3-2	TGTGCCAGCAGCCGATTACCGCCCTTGGATGGCTACACCTTC	CASSRLPPLDGYTF
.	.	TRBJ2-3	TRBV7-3	TGTGCCAGCAGTACTCCCGGGTCTCCGGGGACGCAGTATTTT	CASSTPGSPGTQYF
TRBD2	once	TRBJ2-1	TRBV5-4	TGTGCCAGCAGCCCTGGGACTAGCGGGAGTCGGGATGAGCAGTTCTTC	CASSPGTSGSRDEQFF
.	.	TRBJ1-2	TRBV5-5	TGTGCCAGCAGCTTGGAAGGGGAGATTAACTATGGCTACACCTTC	CASSLEGEINYGYTF
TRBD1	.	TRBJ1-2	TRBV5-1	TGCGCCAGCAGCCCGGACAGGGAAGATGGCTACACCTTC	CASSPDREDGYTF
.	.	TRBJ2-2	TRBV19	TGTGCCAGTAGTATCTTACAGGGACCCGGGGAGCTGTTTTTT	CASSILQGPGELFF
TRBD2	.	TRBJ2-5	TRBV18	TGTGCCAGCTCACCCCTGGCCACTAGCGGGAGGAACCAAGAGACCCAGTACTTC	CASSPLATSGRNQETQYF
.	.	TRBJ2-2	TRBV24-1	TGTGCCACCAGTCCGGGACGGGACACCGGGGAGCTGTTTTTT	CATSPGRDTGELFF
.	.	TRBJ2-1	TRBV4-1	TGCGCCAGCAGCCCCTCAATCGGTGAGCAGTTCTTC	CASSPSIGEQFF
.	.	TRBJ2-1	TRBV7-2	TGTGCCAGCAGCTTAGAATCGGGGCCCAATGAGCAGTTCTTC	CASSLESGPNEQFF
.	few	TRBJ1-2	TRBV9	TGTGCCAGCAGTGCGCTAGGGGGCTACACCTTC	CASSALGGYTF
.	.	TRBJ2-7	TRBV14	TGTGCCAGCAGTACGGCCCTCGAGCAGTACTTC	CASSTALEQYF
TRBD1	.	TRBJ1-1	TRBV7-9	TGTGCCAGCGGACAGGGCCGCACTGAAGCTTTCTTT	CASGQGRTEAFF
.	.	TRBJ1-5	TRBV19	TGTGCCAGCGGGGGGGGGCAGCCCCAGCATTTT	CASGGGQPQHF
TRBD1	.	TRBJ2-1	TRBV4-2	TGTGCCAGCAGCCAAGAAGCCGGGACAGGGGGCTTTGAGCAGTTCTTC	CASSQEAGTGGFEQFF
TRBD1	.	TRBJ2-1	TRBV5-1	TGCGCCAGCAGCGTGGGGACAGGGAGTAATGAGCAGTTCTTC	CASSVGTGSNEQFF
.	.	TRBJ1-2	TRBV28	TGTGCCAGCAGTGGTGGCTTCCCAGGCTTAGGCTACACCTTC	CASSGGFPGLGYTF
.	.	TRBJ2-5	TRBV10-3	TGTGCCATCAAGGGGGGCGCGGGAGAGACCCAGTACTTC	CAIKGGAGETQYF
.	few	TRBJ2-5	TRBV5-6	TGTGCAGGATATACATGGCAGGGGCAAGAGACCCAGTACTTC	CAGYTWQGQETQYF
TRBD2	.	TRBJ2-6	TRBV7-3	TGTGCCAGCAGCACCCTAGCGGGACGATCTGGGGCCAACGTCCTGACTTTC	CASSTLAGRSGANVLTF
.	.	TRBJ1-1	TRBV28	TGTGCCAGCAGTTTATCTGGGGCCACTGAAGCTTTCTTT	CASSLSGATEAFF
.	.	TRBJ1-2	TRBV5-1	TGCGCCAGCAGCCAGACTGTAACGGTTAATGGCTACACCTTC	CASSQTVTVNGYTF
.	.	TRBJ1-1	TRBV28	TGTGCCAGCAGTCCCCGACAGAACACTGAAGCTTTCTTT	CASSPRQNTEAFF
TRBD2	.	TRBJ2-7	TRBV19	TGTGCCAGTACCACACTAGCGGGAGGGCTCTACGAGCAGTACTTC	CASTTLAGGLYEQYF
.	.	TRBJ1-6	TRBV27	TGTGCCACCAGGAGGGGGTTATTGGATAATTCACCCCTCCACTTT	CATRRGLLDNSPLHF
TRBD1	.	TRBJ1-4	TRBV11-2	TGTGCCAGCAGCCCCGGACCCCAGGGGGGGGGATATAATGAAAAACTGTTTTTT	CASSPGPQGGGYNEKLFF
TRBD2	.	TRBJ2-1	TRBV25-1	TGTGCCAGCAGTCGGGGTCTGACTAGCGGGGGGTCCGTCGATGAGCAGTTCTTC	CASSRGLTSGGSVDEQFF
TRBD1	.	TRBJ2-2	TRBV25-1	TGTGCCAGCAGTGAACGGGACAGGTTCACCGGGGAGCTGTTTTTT	CASSERDRFTGELFF
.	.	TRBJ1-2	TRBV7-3	TGTGCCAGCAGCTTAAGTGGGCAACTGAACTATGGCTACACCTTC	CASSLSGQLNYGYTF
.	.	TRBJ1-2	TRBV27	TGTGCCAGCAGTTTGGGGCAGAAATTCTCTAGCGACTACACCTTC	CASSLGQKFSSDYTF